Here is one TCR beta chain with its context. This sample was included in a study of blood T cell repertoires in COVID-19. Study-wide background: Acute and convalescent COVID-19 samples came from the United States, Italy and Spain. Nucleic acid was either cDNA or gDNA, and it came from T cells, B-cell-depleted T cells, or PBMCs.

Assay: immunoSEQ multiplex PCR; the TCRdb copy retains only in-frame clones and omits some. The sample includes roughly 220,000 clones, 65% to 90% of them seen just once. V trimming: 0 bases; J trimming: 0 bases; junction bases outside the gene matches: 12. CDR3 size: 20 residues. CDR1 is MRHNA and CDR2 is SNTAGT in the germline V gene. This sequence originates from an older man with acute or convalescent COVID-19. Material: peripheral blood. This chain joins TRBV6-4 and TRBJ1-5; 9 bases fit TRBD1. CDR3 sequence: CASSDSRDREGVLSNQPQHF. CDR3 DNA sequence: TGTGCCAGCAGTGACTCAAGGGACAGGGAGGGAGTTCTTAGCAATCAGCCCCAGCATTTT.